A selection of T cell receptor beta chains follows, all from one sample in a study of T-cell memory formation after mild COVID-19. TCRdb processed the 5' RACE reads anew with MiXCR; each CDR3 protein has one entry. The sample records 130,000 to 150,000 distinct CDR3 sequences, about 19% being singletons. The sequencing sample was made of PBMCs or a T cell subset sorted from them (not recorded which). These receptors originate from an adult woman who had mild COVID-19 (a few samples of this study predate the infection). Cell type and time point are not known. CDR3s include the opening cysteine and the closing phenylalanine or tryptophan. The D gene is left open where the match is weak. Where a row states a size, it is once, few, many or the class of an expanded clone; other rows omit it.

d_call	v_call	j_call	clone_size	cdr3_aa	cdr3_nt
NA	TRBV12-3/TRBV12-4	TRBJ2-2	few	CASRRVSATGELIF	TGTGCCAGCAGGAGGGTGTCGGCCACCGGGGAGCTGATTTTT
NA	TRBV4-2	TRBJ1-2	NA	CASSYEALYGYTF	TGTGCCAGCAGCTACGAGGCCCTCTATGGCTACACCTTC
NA	TRBV20-1	TRBJ1-6	few	CSARGGQGIVNSPLHF	TGCAGTGCTAGGGGGGGCCAGGGTATTGTCAATTCACCCCTCCACTTT
NA	TRBV9	TRBJ1-1	NA	CASSAAFGGPTEAFF	TGTGCCAGCAGCGCCGCATTCGGGGGCCCCACTGAAGCTTTCTTT
TRBD1	TRBV2	TRBJ2-4	few	CASSGTGALPAIQYF	TGTGCCAGCAGCGGGACAGGGGCACTACCAGCCATTCAGTACTTC
NA	TRBV5-5	TRBJ2-7	many	CASSLAVGAAAYEQYF	TGTGCCAGCAGCTTGGCCGTTGGAGCGGCGGCCTACGAGCAGTACTTC
NA	TRBV13	TRBJ2-3	few	CASSLTGWNTQYF	TGTGCCAGCAGCTTAACAGGGTGGAATACGCAGTATTTT
TRBD2	TRBV12-3/TRBV12-4	TRBJ2-3	NA	CASSPGLAHGAQYF	TGTGCCAGCAGTCCCGGACTAGCGCACGGGGCGCAGTATTTT
NA	TRBV5-5	TRBJ1-2	NA	CASSLDGARAYGYTF	TGTGCCAGCAGCTTGGACGGGGCCCGTGCGTATGGCTACACCTTC
NA	TRBV12-3/TRBV12-4	TRBJ2-1	NA	CASSLAQDPRYNEQFF	TGTGCCAGCAGTTTAGCGCAGGACCCGAGGTACAATGAGCAGTTCTTC
NA	TRBV10-3	TRBJ2-1	NA	CAISARGEGEQFF	TGTGCCATCAGTGCAAGGGGTGAGGGTGAGCAGTTCTTC
TRBD1	TRBV7-9	TRBJ2-7	NA	CASSLRWTGGSSYEQYF	TGTGCCAGCAGCTTACGTTGGACAGGAGGAAGCTCCTACGAGCAGTACTTC
NA	TRBV15	TRBJ2-7	few	CATSRDPPGVVSEQYF	TGTGCCACCAGCAGAGATCCTCCAGGGGTGGTTAGCGAGCAGTACTTC
NA	TRBV14	TRBJ2-7	many	CASSQGQGGYEQYF	TGTGCCAGCAGCCAAGGACAGGGAGGCTACGAGCAGTACTTC
TRBD2	TRBV12-3/TRBV12-4	TRBJ2-1	few	CASRPTSGGRSNEQFF	TGTGCCAGCAGACCGACTAGCGGGGGCCGAAGCAATGAGCAGTTCTTC
TRBD1	TRBV12-3/TRBV12-4	TRBJ1-2	NA	CASSPGAGGGYTF	TGTGCCAGCAGTCCAGGGGCAGGGGGTGGCTACACCTTC
TRBD2	TRBV7-8	TRBJ2-3	NA	CASSSAWAGVTDTQYF	TGTGCCAGCAGCTCCGCGTGGGCGGGGGTCACAGATACGCAGTATTTT
NA	TRBV12-3/TRBV12-4	TRBJ2-6	few	CASTKEVSGANVLTF	TGTGCCAGCACCAAGGAGGTCTCTGGGGCCAACGTCCTGACTTTC
NA	TRBV24-1	TRBJ2-3	NA	CATSDQESTDTQYF	TGTGCCACCAGTGACCAGGAAAGCACAGATACGCAGTATTTT
NA	TRBV7-3	TRBJ1-1	few	CASSSNIGTEAFF	TGTGCCAGCAGCTCAAACATCGGGACTGAAGCTTTCTTT
TRBD1	TRBV3-1	TRBJ2-5	few	CASSPLTGGVETQYF	TGTGCCAGCAGCCCCTTGACAGGGGGCGTGGAGACCCAGTACTTC
TRBD2	TRBV12-3/TRBV12-4	TRBJ2-3	few	CASSYWLAEDTQYF	TGTGCCAGCAGTTATTGGCTAGCGGAGGATACGCAGTATTTT
NA	TRBV6-5	TRBJ2-2	few	CASSYSRRNTGELFF	TGTGCCAGCAGTTACTCGAGGAGAAACACCGGGGAGCTGTTTTTT
NA	TRBV20-1	TRBJ1-1	few	CSARDLLLTEAFF	TGCAGTGCTAGAGATCTTCTCTTGACTGAAGCTTTCTTT